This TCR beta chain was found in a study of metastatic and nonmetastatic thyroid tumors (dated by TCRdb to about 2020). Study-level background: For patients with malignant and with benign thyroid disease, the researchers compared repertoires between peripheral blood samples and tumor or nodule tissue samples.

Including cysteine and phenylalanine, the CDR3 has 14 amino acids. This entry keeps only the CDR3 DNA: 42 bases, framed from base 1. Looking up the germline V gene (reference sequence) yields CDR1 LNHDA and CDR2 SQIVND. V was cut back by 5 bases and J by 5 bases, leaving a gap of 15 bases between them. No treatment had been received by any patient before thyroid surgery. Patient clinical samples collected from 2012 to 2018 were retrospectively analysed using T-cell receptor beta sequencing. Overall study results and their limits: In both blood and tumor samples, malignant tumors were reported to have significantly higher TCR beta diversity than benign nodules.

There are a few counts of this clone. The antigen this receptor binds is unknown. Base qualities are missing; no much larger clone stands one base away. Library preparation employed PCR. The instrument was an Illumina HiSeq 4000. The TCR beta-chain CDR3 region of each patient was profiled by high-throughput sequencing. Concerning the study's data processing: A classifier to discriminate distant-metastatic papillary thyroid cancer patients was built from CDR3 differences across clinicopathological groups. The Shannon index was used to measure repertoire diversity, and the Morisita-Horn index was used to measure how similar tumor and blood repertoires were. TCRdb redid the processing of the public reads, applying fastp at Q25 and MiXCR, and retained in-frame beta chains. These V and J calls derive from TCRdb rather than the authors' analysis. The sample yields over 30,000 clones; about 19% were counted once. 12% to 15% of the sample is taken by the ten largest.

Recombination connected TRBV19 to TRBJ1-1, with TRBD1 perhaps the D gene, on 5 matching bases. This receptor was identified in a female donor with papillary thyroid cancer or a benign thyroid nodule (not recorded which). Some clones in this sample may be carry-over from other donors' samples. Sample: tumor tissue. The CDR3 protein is CASSARVGGTEAFF. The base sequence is TGTGCCAGTAGTGCCAGGGTCGGGGGTACTGAAGCTTTCTTT.